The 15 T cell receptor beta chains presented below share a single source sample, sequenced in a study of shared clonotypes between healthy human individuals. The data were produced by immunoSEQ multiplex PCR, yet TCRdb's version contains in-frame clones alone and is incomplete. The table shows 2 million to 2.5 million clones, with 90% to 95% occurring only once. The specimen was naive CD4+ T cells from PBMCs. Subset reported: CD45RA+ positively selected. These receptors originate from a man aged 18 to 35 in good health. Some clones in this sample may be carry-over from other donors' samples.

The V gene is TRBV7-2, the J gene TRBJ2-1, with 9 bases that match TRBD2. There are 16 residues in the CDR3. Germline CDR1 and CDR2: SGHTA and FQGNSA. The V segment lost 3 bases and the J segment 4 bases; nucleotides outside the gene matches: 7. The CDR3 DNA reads TGTGCCAGCAGCTTGGTTAGCGGGAGAGGATACAATGAGCAGTTCTTC. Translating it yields CASSLVSGRGYNEQFF. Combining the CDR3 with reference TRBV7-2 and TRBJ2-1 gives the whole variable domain GAGVSQSPSNKVTEKGKDVELRCDPISGHTALYWYRQSLGQGLEFLIYFQGNSAPDKSGLPSDRFSAERTGGSVSTLTIQRTQQEDSAVYLCASSLVSGRGYNEQFFGPGTRLTVL.

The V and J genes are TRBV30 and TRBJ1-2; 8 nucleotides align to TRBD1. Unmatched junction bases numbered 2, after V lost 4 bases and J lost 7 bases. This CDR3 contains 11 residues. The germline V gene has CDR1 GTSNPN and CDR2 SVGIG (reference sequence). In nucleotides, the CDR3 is TGTGCCTGGACAGGGGGCGTTGGCTACACCTTC. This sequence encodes CAWTGGVGYTF.

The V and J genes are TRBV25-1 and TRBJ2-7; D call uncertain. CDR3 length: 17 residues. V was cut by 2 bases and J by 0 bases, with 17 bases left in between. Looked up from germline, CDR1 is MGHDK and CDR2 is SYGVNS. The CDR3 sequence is CASSETGGRSHSYEQYF. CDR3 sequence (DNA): TGTGCCAGCAGTGAAACCGGCGGCAGGTCCCACTCCTACGAGCAGTACTTC.

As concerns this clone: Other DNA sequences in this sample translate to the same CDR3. The chain's CDR3 is CASSSYNEQFF. CDR3 nucleotide sequence: TGTGCCAGCAGCAGTTACAATGAGCAGTTCTTC. V gene TRBV28 combines with J gene TRBJ2-1; no definite D call. This CDR3 has 11 residues. V was shortened by 6 bases and J by 4 bases, with 4 bases between the two germline ends. Germline CDR1 MDHEN, CDR2 SYDVKM.

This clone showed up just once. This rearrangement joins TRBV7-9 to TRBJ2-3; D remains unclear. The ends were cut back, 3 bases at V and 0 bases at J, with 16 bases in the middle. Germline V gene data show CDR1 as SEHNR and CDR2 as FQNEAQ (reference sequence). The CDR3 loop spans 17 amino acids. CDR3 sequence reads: CASSFLPSSTSTDTQYF. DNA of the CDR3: TGTGCCAGCAGCTTTCTCCCCTCTTCTACTAGCACAGATACGCAGTATTTT.

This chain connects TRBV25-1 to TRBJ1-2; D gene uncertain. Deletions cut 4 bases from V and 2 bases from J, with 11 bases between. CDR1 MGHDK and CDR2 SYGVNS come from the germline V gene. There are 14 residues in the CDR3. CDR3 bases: TGTGCCAGCAGTGCCCAAGGACGGAACTATGGCTACACCTTC. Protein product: CASSAQGRNYGYTF.

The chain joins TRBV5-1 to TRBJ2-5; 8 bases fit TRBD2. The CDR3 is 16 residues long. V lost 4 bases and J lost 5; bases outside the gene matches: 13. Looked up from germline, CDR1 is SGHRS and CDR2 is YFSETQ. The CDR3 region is CASSLGGSGGIETQYF. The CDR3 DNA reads TGCGCCAGCAGCCTGGGAGGGTCGGGAGGGATTGAGACCCAGTACTTC.

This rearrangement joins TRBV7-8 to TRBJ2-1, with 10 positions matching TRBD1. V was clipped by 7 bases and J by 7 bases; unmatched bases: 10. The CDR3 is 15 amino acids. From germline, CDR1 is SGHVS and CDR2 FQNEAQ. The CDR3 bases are TGTGCCAGCACCCACGGGACAGGGGAGGGGAATGAGCAGTTCTTC. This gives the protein CASTHGTGEGNEQFF.

CDR3 nucleotides: TGTGCCAGCTCAGAGGGAACAGGGCTTGGCTACACCTTC. Its protein product is CASSEGTGLGYTF. The chain has TRBV18 and TRBJ1-2, with D possibly being TRBD1 (6 bases). V lost 5 bases and J lost 7, with 14 bases in between. Germline assignment: CDR1 KGHSH and CDR2 LQKENI. The CDR3 is 13 residues long.

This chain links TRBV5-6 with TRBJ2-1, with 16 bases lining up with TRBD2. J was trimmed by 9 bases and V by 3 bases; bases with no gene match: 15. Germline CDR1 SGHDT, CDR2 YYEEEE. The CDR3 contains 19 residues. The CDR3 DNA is TGTGCCAGCAGCTCGGGACTAGCGGGAGGGAGAATGGTTCCTACTGAGCAGTTCTTC. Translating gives CASSSGLAGGRMVPTEQFF.

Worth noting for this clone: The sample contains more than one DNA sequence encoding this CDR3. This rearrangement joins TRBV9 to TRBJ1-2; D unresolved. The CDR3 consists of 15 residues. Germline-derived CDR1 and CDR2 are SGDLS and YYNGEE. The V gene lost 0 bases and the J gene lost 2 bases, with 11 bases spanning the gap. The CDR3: CASSVGLPANYGYTF. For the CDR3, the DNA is TGTGCCAGCAGCGTAGGGTTGCCAGCCAACTATGGCTACACCTTC.

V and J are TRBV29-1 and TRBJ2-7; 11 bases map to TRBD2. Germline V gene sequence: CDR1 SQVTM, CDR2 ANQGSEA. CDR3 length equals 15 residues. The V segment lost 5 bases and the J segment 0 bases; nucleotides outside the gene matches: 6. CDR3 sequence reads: CSVWTSGLSSYEQYF. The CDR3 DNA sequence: TGCAGCGTTTGGACTAGCGGGTTGAGCTCCTACGAGCAGTACTTC.

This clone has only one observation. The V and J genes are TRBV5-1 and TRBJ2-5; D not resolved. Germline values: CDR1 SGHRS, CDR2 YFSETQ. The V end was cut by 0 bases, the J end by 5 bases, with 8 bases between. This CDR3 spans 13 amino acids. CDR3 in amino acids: CASSLELRETQYF. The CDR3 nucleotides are TGCGCCAGCAGCTTGGAGCTGCGGGAGACCCAGTACTTC. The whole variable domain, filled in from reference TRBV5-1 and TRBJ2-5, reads KAGVTQTPRYLIKTRGQQVTLSCSPISGHRSVSWYQQTPGQGLQFLFEYFSETQRNKGNFPGRFSGRQFSNSRSEMNVSTLELGDSALYLCASSLELRETQYFGPGTRLLVL.

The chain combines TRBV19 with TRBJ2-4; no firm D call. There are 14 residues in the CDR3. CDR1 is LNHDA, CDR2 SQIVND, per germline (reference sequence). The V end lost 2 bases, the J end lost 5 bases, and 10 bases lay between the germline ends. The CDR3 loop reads CASSISLVQNIQYF. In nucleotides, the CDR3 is TGTGCCAGTAGTATATCCTTAGTCCAAAACATTCAGTACTTC.

CDR3 sequence: CASSQEGGYRAGELFF. The DNA for the CDR3 is TGCGCCAGCAGCCAAGAAGGGGGGTATAGGGCCGGGGAGCTGTTTTTT. This chain joins TRBV4-1 and TRBJ2-2, with D perhaps assigned TRBD1 or TRBD2 (6 bases each). With 0 bases removed from V and 6 bases from J, the gap between germline ends came to 14 bases. CDR1 and CDR2 from the germline V gene are MGHRA and YSYEKL. This CDR3 comprises 16 residues.